This section outlines one T cell receptor (beta chain) sequence together with its context. Ten or more counts support this clonotype. Its antigen is currently not known. Base qualities are not provided; no much larger clone lies one nucleotide away. This entry belongs to a study of molecular identifiers for immune sequencing clone quantification (dated by TCRdb to between 2017 and 2018). Concerning the study at large: In a replicate experiment, RNA from roughly 20,000 or 100,000 naive CD8 T cells was split into five aliquots, four of which were sequenced. CD8 T cells were used in a methods study to benchmark molecular-identifier clustering-based TCR repertoire sequencing (MIDCIRS) and TCR RNA copy counting. Paper-wide results and their limitations: In CMV-specific effector cells, clones with more than 20 RNA copies accounted for over 97% of molecules, whereas in naive cells such clones accounted for under 1%. The naive libraries included spiked-in Jurkat TCR RNA (10 copies' worth), and this Jurkat TCR RNA is not part of the donor repertoire. Spiked-in Jurkat TCR RNA equivalent to a single cell was reported to be detectable even among 750,000 to 1,000,000 naive CD8 T cells. Modeling indicated approximately 3 TCR RNA copies recovered per cell, compared with about 10 by digital PCR, which implies a capture efficiency of about 31%. The sizes of highly expanded clones could end up underestimated when identical TCR molecules share a barcode. When barcode sub-clustering was omitted, TCR diversity was inflated by chimeric consensus sequences, with chimeras reaching as high as 47%.

Libraries of naive CD8 T cells were generated from about 21,000 to 970,000 sorted cells, with 10%, 30% or 50% of the purified RNA used. On a BD FACSAria II, naive CD8 T cells were FACS-sorted as CD8+CD4-CCR7+CD45RA+ and collected into RLT Plus buffer. Detection sensitivity was tested by spiking Jurkat RNA equal to roughly 9 TCR copies' worth into samples containing roughly 17,000-1,100,000 naive CD8 T cells. CD8 T cells were enriched using RosetteSep CD8+ T Cell Enrichment Cocktail and Ficoll-Paque, and the enriched cells then underwent ACK red cell lysis. Inclusive of the bounding cysteine and phenylalanine, the CDR3 is 16 residues long. Only the CDR3 part of the read is kept: 48 bases, read in frame from the first base. At the junction V is shortened by 1 base and J by 0 bases, with 16 bases in between. Sequences DFQATT (CDR1) and SNEGSKA (CDR2) are obtained from the germline V gene (reference sequence).

The library was generated by PCR. Data came from an Illumina HiSeq 4000. Bulk TCR libraries were generated as previously described, with the TCR primers listed in Table S5 used. The Qiagen AllPrep DNA/RNA kit was used to purify total RNA. Before any analysis, reads coming from multiple sequencing runs of the same library were combined into one pool. The original methods were these. Reads were retained only if an exact TCR constant sequence was present, and the retained reads were trimmed to 150 nt and grouped according to their 12-nt molecular barcodes. Reads inside each barcode group were sub-clustered using a 15% Levenshtein threshold, and a quality-weighted consensus sequence was constructed for each RNA molecule. Non-functional sequences were filtered out, along with any lower-count sequence sitting one edit away from another sequence. On the basis of fitting two negative binomial distributions, barcode sub-clusters with fewer than 20% of the maximum read count were discarded. TCRdb redid the processing of the public reads, applying fastp at Q25 and MiXCR, and retained in-frame beta chains. Rows matching on CDR3 protein sequence are summarized as one entry with the most common DNA and genes. TCRdb's processing, not the study's, gives the V and J calls here. A total of some 650,000 distinct CDR3 sequences appear in this sample, approximately 20% of them only once. The leading ten clones occupy 0.85% to 0.9% of the sample.

Sequencing used naive CD8+ T cells from blood, with Jurkat cell RNA spiked in. Taken with the paper, the label for cell subset or site translates to: FACS-sorted CD8+CD4-CCR7+CD45RA+ naive T cells. This TCR came from a human donor in good health. Some libraries in this study had Jurkat cell RNA spiked in. The V and J genes are TRBV20-1 and TRBJ2-7; the D gene assignment is ambiguous. The CDR3 sequence is CSARVGFETYSYEQYF. The base sequence is TGCAGTGCTAGAGTTGGTTTTGAGACTTACTCCTACGAGCAGTACTTC.